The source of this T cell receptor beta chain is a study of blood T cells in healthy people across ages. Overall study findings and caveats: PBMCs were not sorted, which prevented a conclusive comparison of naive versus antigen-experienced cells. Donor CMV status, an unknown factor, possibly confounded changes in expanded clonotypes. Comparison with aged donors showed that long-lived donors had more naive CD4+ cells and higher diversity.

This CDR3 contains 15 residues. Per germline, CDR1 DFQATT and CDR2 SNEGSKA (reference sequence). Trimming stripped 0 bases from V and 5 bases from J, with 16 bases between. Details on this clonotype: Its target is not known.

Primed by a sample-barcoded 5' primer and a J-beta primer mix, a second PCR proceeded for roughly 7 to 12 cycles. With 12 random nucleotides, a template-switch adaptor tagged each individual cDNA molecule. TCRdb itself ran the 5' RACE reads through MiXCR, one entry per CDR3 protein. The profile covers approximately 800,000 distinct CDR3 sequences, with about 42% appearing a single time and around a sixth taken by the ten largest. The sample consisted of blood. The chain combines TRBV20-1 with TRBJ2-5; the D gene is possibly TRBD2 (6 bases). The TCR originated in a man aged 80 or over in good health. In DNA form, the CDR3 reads TGCAGTGCTAGAGATCGGGGACTGGGGGTGGAGACCCAGTACTTC. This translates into CSARDRGLGVETQYF.